A single T cell receptor (beta chain) is shown here with its context. The antigen is unknown. TCRdb reprocessed the 5' RACE reads with MiXCR, giving one entry per CDR3 protein. The sample records over 55,000 distinct CDR3 sequences, 9% to 9.5% being singletons. V was clipped by 0 bases and J by 0 bases, with 6 bases between them. Germline assignment: CDR1 LGHNA and CDR2 YNFKEQ. CDR3 size: 14 residues. The sample is drawn from a study of T-cell memory formation after mild COVID-19. Study-level findings and limits: Clones which contracted sat mainly in CM and EM if CD4+, and in EMRA if CD8+.

The chain has TRBV4-2 and TRBJ2-7; no firm D call. The sequenced sample was PBMCs or a T cell subset sorted from them (not recorded which). The source is a man in his late teens or twenties who had mild COVID-19 (a few samples of this study predate the infection). Cell type and time point are not known. The CDR3 coding sequence is TGTGCCAGCAGCCAAGACAAGTTCTCCTACGAGCAGTACTTC. The encoded protein is CASSQDKFSYEQYF.